Reported below is one T cell receptor (beta chain). Antigen: not known. The treatment denotes: oral pan-JAK inhibitor, 5-10 mg twice daily. This entry belongs to a study of CD8+ T cells in alopecia areata. General study results and limits: Treatment with tofacitinib significantly lowered scalp clonality and reduced expanded CD8+ clones among the top 100.

Trimming took 3 bases from V and 1 from J, leaving 7 bases between them. The CDR3 is 14 amino acids. Germline-derived CDR1 and CDR2 are MNHEY and SMNVEV (reference sequence). RNA extraction was followed by reverse transcription into cDNA, which acted as the sequencing template. Using immunoSEQ multiplex PCR, the repertoire was profiled, and TCRdb retains in-frame clones only, with some absent. The sample shows around 270,000 clones, roughly 50% of them seen only once. The TCR sequence derives from a human donor with alopecia areata. Sequences were derived from CD4+ T cells sorted from blood, sampled at week 24, from a patient treated with tofacitinib. The chain joins TRBV27 to TRBJ1-5; TRBD1 is a possible D gene (5 bases). Here the CDR3 DNA reads TGTGCCAGCAGTTTGGGGGAAAGCAATCAGCCCCAGCATTTT. Residues: CASSLGESNQPQHF.